This TCR beta chain derives from a study of shared clonotypes between healthy human individuals. PCR replicates from unsorted PBMC used about 290 ng DNA, and this amount was 32,000 or so T cell genomes. Assay used: immunoSEQ multiplex PCR; TCRdb lists only in-frame clones, some missing. The sample holds around 480,000 clones, 75% to 80% seen once. Looked up from germline, CDR1 is SGHNT and CDR2 is YENEEA. Trimming pared 3 bases from V and 5 bases from J, leaving 9 bases between. The CDR3 has 13 amino acids. This TCR was sampled from a woman in her forties in good health. Some clones in this sample may be carry-over from other donors' samples. Sequencing was performed on PBMCs. V gene TRBV11-3 combines with J gene TRBJ2-3, with unresolved D. CDR3 region: CASSFHLRDTQYF. DNA of the CDR3: TGTGCCAGCAGCTTCCACCTCAGAGATACGCAGTATTTT.